Presented here are 7 T cell receptor beta chains from one specimen sequenced in a study of beta chain features in type 1 diabetes. Their antigens remain unidentified. Expressed TCRB transcripts were sequenced after all isolated RNA was converted to cDNA. Assay: immunoSEQ multiplex PCR; the TCRdb copy retains only in-frame clones and omits some. Among 300,000 to 350,000 clones listed, approximately 10% were seen once. Study-wide findings and caveats: Patients with Type 1 diabetes showed moderately but significantly shorter TCRB CDR3s in all four CD4+ subsets.

The sample comprised central memory CD4+ T cells from blood. The receptors shown here come from a man aged 25 to 40 with type 1 diabetes.

This clone has only a few counts. The J gene is TRBJ1-3, the V gene TRBV6-5; the D is unclear. Germline V gives CDR1 MNHEY, CDR2 SVGAGI. This CDR3 has 13 amino acids. V gave up 5 bases and J gave up 4 bases, with 9 bases separating them. CDR3 amino acids: CASSEMPGNTIYF. The CDR3 DNA reads TGTGCCAGCAGTGAAATGCCCGGAAACACCATATATTTT.

This clone appeared a few times. This same CDR3 is encoded by further DNA sequences in the sample. The chain joins TRBV10-3 to TRBJ1-1; D possibly corresponds to TRBD1 (6 bases). The CDR3 covers 14 residues. The germline V gene encodes CDR1 ENHRY and CDR2 SYGVKD. The V and J ends lost 4 bases and 1 base respectively, with 10 bases between them. CDR3 nucleotides: TGTGCCATCAGTGTAACAGGGACGAACACTGAAGCTTTCTTT. It yields the protein CAISVTGTNTEAFF.

V is TRBV7-2 and J is TRBJ2-5; D gene uncertain. Trimming left V 4 bases short and J 4 bases short, with 13 bases between. The CDR3 has 14 amino acids. From germline, CDR1 is SGHTA and CDR2 FQGNSA. The CDR3 DNA follows: TGTGCCAGCAGCTCTCGGAGACTTCCAGAGACCCAGTACTTC. This gives the protein CASSSRRLPETQYF. Using reference TRBV7-2 and TRBJ2-5 for the parts outside the CDR3, the full variable domain is GAGVSQSPSNKVTEKGKDVELRCDPISGHTALYWYRQSLGQGLEFLIYFQGNSAPDKSGLPSDRFSAERTGGSVSTLTIQRTQQEDSAVYLCASSSRRLPETQYFGPGTRLLVL.

This clone was observed a handful of times. This chain connects TRBV27 to TRBJ1-5, with D hard to call. Trimming shortened V by 7 bases and J by 3 bases, and 16 bases separated the two germline ends. The CDR3 extends over 15 amino acids. Germline V gene data show CDR1 as MNHEY and CDR2 as SMNVEV (reference sequence). CDR3 DNA: TGTGCCAGCACACTCCCACATCTCTACAATCAGCCCCAGCATTTT. Translation: CASTLPHLYNQPQHF.

In its sample, this clone was seen many times. This rearrangement joins TRBV7-2 to TRBJ2-1; unclear D gene. The CDR3 runs to 13 residues. Trimming removed 4 bases from V and 5 bases from J, with 9 bases in between. The V gene's germline CDR1 is SGHTA and CDR2 FQGNSA. The DNA of the CDR3 is TGTGCCAGCAGCTGGTCGGGCCACAATGAGCAGTTCTTC. Translation gives CASSWSGHNEQFF.

This clone was seen ten or more times. The rearrangement links TRBV23-1 to TRBJ1-2; D possibly corresponds to TRBD1 (5 bases). TRBV23-1 is reported as an ORF; its role is uncertain. The CDR3 has 15 amino acids. V gave up 4 bases and J gave up 5 bases, with 17 bases separating them. The CDR3 DNA follows: TGCGCCAGCAGTCCCCAAGACAGACTACCTTATGGCTACACCTTC. Translating gives CASSPQDRLPYGYTF.

Details on this clone: At the DNA level, this CDR3 is encoded by other sequences in the same sample as well. The chain couples TRBV7-9 to TRBJ2-3; D uncertain. V lost 0 bases to trimming and J lost 2 bases, with 6 bases between them. The CDR3 spans 14 residues. Germline CDR1 reads SEHNR; CDR2 reads FQNEAQ (reference sequence). CDR3 bases: TGTGCCAGCAGCTTAGCAGGGCCCACAGATACGCAGTATTTT. Translation: CASSLAGPTDTQYF.